The clone carrying this T cell receptor (beta chain) was recorded a few times. Its antigen is currently unknown. The source of the sample is a study of T-cell memory formation after mild COVID-19. Study-wide findings and caveats: Researchers found some responding clones in pre-infection memory, a sign that cross-reactive memory joined. Later expanders leaned CD4+, whereas clones that contracted between day 15 and 85 were balanced CD4/CD8. Clones that contracted clustered mainly in CM and EM if CD4+ and in EMRA if CD8+.

The germline V gene encodes CDR1 SEHNR and CDR2 FQNEAQ (reference sequence). CDR3 length: 15 residues. V gave up 4 bases and J gave up 6 bases; unmatched junction bases: 8. The TCR alpha and TCR beta cDNA libraries, bearing sample barcodes and UMIs, were generated by 5'RACE using constant-segment primers. TCRdb re-analysed the 5' RACE reads in MiXCR, keeping a single row per CDR3 protein. The sample includes about 150,000 distinct CDR3 sequences, 10% to 15% seen only once; the top ten take roughly 3.3%. This sequence originates from a man aged 18 to 29 who had mild COVID-19 (a few samples of this study predate the infection). Cell type and time point are not known. The chain couples TRBV7-9 to TRBJ2-4, with TRBD2 identical over 8 bases. The source material was PBMCs or a T cell subset sorted from them (not recorded which). The CDR3 here is CASSSLWTSRNIQYF. The CDR3 bases are TGTGCCAGCAGCTCCCTGTGGACTAGCAGAAACATTCAGTACTTC.